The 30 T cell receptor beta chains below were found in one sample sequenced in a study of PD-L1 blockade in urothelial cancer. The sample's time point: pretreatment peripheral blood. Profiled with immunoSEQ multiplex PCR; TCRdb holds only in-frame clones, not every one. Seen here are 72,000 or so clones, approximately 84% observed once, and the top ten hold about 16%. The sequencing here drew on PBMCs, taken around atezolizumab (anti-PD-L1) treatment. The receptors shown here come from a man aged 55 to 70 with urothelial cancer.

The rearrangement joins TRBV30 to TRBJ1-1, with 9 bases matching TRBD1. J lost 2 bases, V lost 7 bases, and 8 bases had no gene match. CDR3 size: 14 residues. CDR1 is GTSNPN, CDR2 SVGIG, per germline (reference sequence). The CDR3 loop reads CALAGTGFNTEAFF. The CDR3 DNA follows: TGTGCCTTGGCTGGGACAGGGTTTAACACTGAAGCTTTCTTT.

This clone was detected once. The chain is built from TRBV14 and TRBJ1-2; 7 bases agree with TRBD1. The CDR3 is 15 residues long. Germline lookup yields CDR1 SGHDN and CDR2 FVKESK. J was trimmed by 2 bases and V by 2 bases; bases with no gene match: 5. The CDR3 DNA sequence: TGTGCCAGCAGCCAATTTTGGACAGGCAACTATGGCTACACCTTC. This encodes CASSQFWTGNYGYTF.

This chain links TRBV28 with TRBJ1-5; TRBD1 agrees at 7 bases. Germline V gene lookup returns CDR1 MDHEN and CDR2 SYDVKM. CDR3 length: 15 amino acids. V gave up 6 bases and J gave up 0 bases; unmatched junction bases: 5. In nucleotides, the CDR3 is TGTGCCAGCAGGGAACAGGGGTCTAGCAATCAGCCCCAGCATTTT. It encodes CASREQGSSNQPQHF.

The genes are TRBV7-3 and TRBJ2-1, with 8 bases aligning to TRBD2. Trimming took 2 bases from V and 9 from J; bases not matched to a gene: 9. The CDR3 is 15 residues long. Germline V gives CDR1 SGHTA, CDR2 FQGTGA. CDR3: CASSLVFGGATEQFF. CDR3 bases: TGTGCCAGCAGCTTAGTATTCGGGGGGGCGACTGAGCAGTTCTTC.

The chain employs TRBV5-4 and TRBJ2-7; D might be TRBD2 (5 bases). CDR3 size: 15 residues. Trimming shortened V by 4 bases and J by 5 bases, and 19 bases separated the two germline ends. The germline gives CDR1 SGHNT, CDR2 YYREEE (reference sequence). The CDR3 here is CASSPRNGDPHEQYF. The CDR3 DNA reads TGTGCCAGCAGCCCCCGGAACGGGGATCCCCACGAGCAGTACTTC. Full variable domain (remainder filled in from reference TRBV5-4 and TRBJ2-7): ETGVTQSPTHLIKTRGQQVTLRCSSQSGHNTVSWYQQALGQGPQFIFQYYREEENGRGNFPPRFSGLQFPNYSSELNVNALELDDSALYLCASSPRNGDPHEQYFGPGTRLTVT.

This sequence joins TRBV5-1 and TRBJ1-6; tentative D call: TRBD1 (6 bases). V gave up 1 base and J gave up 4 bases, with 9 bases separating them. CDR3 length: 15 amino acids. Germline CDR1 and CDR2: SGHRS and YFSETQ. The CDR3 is CASSLNDRYNSPLHF. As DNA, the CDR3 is TGCGCCAGCAGCTTGAACGACAGGTATAATTCACCCCTCCACTTT.

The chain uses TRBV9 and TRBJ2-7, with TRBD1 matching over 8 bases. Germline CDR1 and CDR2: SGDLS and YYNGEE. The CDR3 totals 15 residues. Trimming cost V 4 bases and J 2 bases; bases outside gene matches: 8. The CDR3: CASSPRQGPAYEQYF. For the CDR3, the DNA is TGTGCCAGCAGCCCCAGACAGGGGCCGGCCTACGAGCAGTACTTC.

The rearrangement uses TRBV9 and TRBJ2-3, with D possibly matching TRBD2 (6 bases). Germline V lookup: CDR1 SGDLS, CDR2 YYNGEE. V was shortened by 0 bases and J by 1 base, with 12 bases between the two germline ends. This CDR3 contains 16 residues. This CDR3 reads CASSVASGLRTDTQYF. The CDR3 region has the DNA TGTGCCAGCAGCGTAGCCAGCGGGCTCCGCACAGATACGCAGTATTTT.

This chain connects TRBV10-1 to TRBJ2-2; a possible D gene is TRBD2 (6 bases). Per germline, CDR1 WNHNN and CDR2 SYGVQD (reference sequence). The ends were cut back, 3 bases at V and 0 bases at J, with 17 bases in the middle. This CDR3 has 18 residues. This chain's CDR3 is CASSETDGGDANTGELFF. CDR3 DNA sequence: TGCGCCAGCAGTGAAACCGACGGGGGAGACGCGAACACCGGGGAGCTGTTTTTT.

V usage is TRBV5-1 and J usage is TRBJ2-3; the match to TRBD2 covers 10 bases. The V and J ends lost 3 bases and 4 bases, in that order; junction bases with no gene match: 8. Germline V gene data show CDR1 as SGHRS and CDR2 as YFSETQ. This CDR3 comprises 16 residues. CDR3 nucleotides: TGCGCCAGCAGCTCCCGAGCGGGGGGGCCAGCAGATACGCAGTATTTT. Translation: CASSSRAGGPADTQYF.

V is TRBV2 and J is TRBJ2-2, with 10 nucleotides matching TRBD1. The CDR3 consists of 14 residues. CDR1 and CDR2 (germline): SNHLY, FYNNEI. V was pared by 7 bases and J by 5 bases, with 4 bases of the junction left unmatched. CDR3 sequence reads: CASIRDRGTGELFF. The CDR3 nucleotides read TGTGCCAGCATTCGGGACAGGGGAACCGGGGAGCTGTTTTTT.

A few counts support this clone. CDR3 DNA: TGTGCCAGCGACCTTAGCGGAAATCAAGAGACCCAGTACTTC. It is translated as CASDLSGNQETQYF. The chain has TRBV7-2 and TRBJ2-5; D possibly corresponds to TRBD2 (6 bases). The ends were cut back, 8 bases at V and 2 bases at J, with 15 bases in the middle. The CDR3 is 14 residues long. Germline loops: CDR1 SGHTA, CDR2 FQGNSA.

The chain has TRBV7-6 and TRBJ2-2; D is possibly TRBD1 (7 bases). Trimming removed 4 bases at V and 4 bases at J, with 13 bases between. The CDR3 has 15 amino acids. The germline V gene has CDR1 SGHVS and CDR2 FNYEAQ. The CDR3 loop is CASSYGGTVTGELFF. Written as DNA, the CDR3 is TGTGCCAGCAGCTACGGCGGGACAGTCACCGGGGAGCTGTTTTTT. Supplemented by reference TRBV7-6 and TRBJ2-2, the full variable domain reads GAGVSQSPRYKVTKRGQDVALRCDPISGHVSLYWYRQALGQGPEFLTYFNYEAQQDKSGLPNDRFSAERPEGSISTLTIQRTEQRDSAMYRCASSYGGTVTGELFFGEGSRLTVL.

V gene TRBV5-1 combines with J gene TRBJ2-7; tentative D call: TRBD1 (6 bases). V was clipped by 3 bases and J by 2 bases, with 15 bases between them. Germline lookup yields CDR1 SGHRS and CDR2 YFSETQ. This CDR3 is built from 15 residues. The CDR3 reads CASSSGIGQPYEQYF. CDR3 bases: TGCGCCAGCAGCTCAGGGATAGGACAGCCCTACGAGCAGTACTTC.

CDR3 in amino acids: CASSLGTSGVGEQFF. CDR3 DNA sequence: TGTGCCAGCAGCCTGGGGACTAGCGGGGTTGGCGAGCAGTTCTTC. The chain combines TRBV5-6 with TRBJ2-1, with TRBD2 matching over 13 bases. Germline V gene data show CDR1 as SGHDT and CDR2 as YYEEEE. The CDR3 runs to 15 residues. Germline trimming cut 4 bases from V and 10 bases from J; bases unmatched to any gene: 8.

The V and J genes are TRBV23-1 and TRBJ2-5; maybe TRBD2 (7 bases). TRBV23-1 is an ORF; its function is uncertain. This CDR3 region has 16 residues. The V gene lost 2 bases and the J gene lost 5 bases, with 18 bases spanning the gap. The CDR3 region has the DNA TGCGCCAGCAGTCAACCCTTCGCGGGGGCGGCGGAGACCCAGTACTTC. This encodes CASSQPFAGAAETQYF.

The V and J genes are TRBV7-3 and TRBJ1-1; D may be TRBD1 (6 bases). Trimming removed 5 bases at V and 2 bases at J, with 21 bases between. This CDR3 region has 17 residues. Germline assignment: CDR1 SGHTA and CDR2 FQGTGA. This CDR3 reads CASSPWLGGPLNTEAFF. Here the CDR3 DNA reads TGTGCCAGCAGCCCATGGTTAGGGGGTCCCCTTAACACTGAAGCTTTCTTT. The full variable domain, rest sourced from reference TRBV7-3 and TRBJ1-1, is GAGVSQTPSNKVTEKGKYVELRCDPISGHTALYWYRQSLGQGPEFLIYFQGTGAADDSGLPNDRFFAVRPEGSVSTLKIQRTERGDSAVYLCASSPWLGGPLNTEAFFGQGTRLTVV.

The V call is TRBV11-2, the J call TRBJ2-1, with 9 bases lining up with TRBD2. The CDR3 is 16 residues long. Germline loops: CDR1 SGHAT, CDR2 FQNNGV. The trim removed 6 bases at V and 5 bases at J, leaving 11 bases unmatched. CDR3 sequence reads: CASRPAWRGGNNEQFF. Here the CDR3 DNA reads TGTGCCAGCAGGCCCGCTTGGCGGGGGGGGAACAATGAGCAGTTCTTC.

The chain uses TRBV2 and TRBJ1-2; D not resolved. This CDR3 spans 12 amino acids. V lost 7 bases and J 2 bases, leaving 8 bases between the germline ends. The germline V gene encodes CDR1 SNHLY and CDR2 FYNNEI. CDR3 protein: CASTPGNYGYTF. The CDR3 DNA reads TGTGCCAGCACCCCGGGAAACTATGGCTACACCTTC.

Here the CDR3 DNA reads TGTGCCAGCAGGTCTTGGACAGTCGGAAATGGCTACACCTTC. It translates to CASRSWTVGNGYTF. V gene TRBV27 combines with J gene TRBJ1-2; TRBD1 might be the D (6 bases). Germline loops: CDR1 MNHEY, CDR2 SMNVEV (reference sequence). V was clipped by 6 bases and J by 6 bases, with 17 bases between them. This CDR3 region has 14 residues.

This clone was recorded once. Here the CDR3 reads CASSTGRFGYEQYF. The CDR3 DNA reads TGTGCCAGCAGTACCGGAAGGTTCGGGTACGAGCAGTACTTC. The chain couples TRBV28 to TRBJ2-7; D remains ambiguous. The CDR3 spans 14 residues. The V gene lost 5 bases and the J gene lost 4 bases, with 15 bases spanning the gap. Looked up from germline, CDR1 is MDHEN and CDR2 is SYDVKM.

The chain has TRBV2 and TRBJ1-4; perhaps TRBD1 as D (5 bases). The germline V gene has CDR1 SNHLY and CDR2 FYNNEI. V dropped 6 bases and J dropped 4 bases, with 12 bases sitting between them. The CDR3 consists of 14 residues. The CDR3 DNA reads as TGTGCCAGCAGGGCCCCTACAGGTAATGAAAAACTGTTTTTT. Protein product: CASRAPTGNEKLFF.

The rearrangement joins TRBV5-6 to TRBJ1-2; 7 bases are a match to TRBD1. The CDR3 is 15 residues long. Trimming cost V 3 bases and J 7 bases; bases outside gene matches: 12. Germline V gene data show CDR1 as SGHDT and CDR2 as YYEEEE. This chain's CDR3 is CASSWGTASLGGYTF. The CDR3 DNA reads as TGTGCCAGCAGCTGGGGGACAGCCTCGTTGGGTGGCTACACCTTC.

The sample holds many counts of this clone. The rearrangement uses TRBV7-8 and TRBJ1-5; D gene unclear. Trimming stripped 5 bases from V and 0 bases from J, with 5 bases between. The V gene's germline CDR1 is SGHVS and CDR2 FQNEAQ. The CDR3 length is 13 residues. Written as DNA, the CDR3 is TGTGCCAGCAGCCGCGATAGCAATCAGCCCCAGCATTTT. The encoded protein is CASSRDSNQPQHF.

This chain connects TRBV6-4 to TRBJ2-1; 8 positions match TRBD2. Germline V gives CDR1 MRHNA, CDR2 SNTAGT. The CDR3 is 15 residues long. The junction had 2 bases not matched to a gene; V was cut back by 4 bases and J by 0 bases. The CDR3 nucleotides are TGTGCCAGCAGTGTCGGGACTAGCTCCTACAATGAGCAGTTCTTC. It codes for CASSVGTSSYNEQFF.

In DNA, the CDR3 is TGCGCCAGCGGACCAGGGGACACTAATGAAAAACTGTTTTTT. Translating it yields CASGPGDTNEKLFF. The rearrangement links TRBV5-1 to TRBJ1-4, with a weak D call TRBD1 (6 bases). The CDR3 extends over 14 amino acids. Trimming removed 7 bases at V and 2 bases at J, with 12 bases between. The germline CDR1 and CDR2 sequences are SGHRS and YFSETQ.

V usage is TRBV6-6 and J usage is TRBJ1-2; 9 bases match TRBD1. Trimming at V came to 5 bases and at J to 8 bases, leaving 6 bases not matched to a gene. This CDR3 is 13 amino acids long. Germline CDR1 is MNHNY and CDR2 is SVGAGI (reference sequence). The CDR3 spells CASSDHRGPGYTF. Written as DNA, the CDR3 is TGTGCCAGCAGTGACCACAGGGGGCCCGGCTACACCTTC.

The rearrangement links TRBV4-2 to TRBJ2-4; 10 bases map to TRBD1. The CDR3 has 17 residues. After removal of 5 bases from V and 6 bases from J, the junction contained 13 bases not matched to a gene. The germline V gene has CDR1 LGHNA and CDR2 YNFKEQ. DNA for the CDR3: TGTGCCAGCAGCTCTACCGGGGACAGGGGTAGGATAAACATTCAGTACTTC. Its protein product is CASSSTGDRGRINIQYF.

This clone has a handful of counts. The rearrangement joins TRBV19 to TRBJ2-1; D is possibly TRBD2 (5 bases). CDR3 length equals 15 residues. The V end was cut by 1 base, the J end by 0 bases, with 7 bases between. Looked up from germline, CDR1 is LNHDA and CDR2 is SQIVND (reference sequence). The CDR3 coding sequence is TGTGCCAGTAGTATAGCTGGGAGCTCCTACAATGAGCAGTTCTTC. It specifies CASSIAGSSYNEQFF. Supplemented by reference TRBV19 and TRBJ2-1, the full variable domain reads DGGITQSPKYLFRKEGQNVTLSCEQNLNHDAMYWYRQDPGQGLRLIYYSQIVNDFQKGDIAEGYSVSREKKESFPLTVTSAQKNPTAFYLCASSIAGSSYNEQFFGPGTRLTVL.

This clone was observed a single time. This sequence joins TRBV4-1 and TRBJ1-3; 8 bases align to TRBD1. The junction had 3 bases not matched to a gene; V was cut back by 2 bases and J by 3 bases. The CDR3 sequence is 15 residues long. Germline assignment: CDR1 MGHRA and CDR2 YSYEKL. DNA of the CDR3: TGCGCCAGCAGCCAACAGGGGGCAGTTGGAAACACCATATATTTT. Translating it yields CASSQQGAVGNTIYF.